The TCR beta chain described here comes from a study of OX40 agonist ivuxolimab in advanced cancers. Looking at the study overall: Partial responses were achieved by three patients, one with hepatocellular carcinoma and two with cutaneous melanoma. Study-level results: CD8+ T cells averaged more expanded clones than CD4+.

This CDR3 is 15 amino acids long. After removal of 6 bases from V and 3 bases from J, the junction contained 8 bases not matched to a gene. In germline, CDR1 is SEHNR, CDR2 FQNEAQ (reference sequence). TCRdb's table, derived via immunoSEQ multiplex PCR, lists solely in-frame clones and lacks some. The sample yields about 36,000 clones, just under 75% seen once. Judged by abundance, this clone is large. Antigen specificity is unknown. The sample carries other DNA sequences with the same CDR3. V is TRBV7-9 and J is TRBJ1-5, with 7 bases that match TRBD1. The starting material was CD4+ or CD8+ T cells sorted from blood, obtained in a trial of the OX40 agonist ivuxolimab. The receptor's source is an adult with an advanced solid tumor such as melanoma, head and neck, liver or kidney cancer. This CDR3 reads CASSEGAGVNQPQHF. CDR3 DNA sequence: TGTGCCAGCAGTGAGGGGGCGGGGGTCAATCAGCCCCAGCATTTT.